The 25 T cell receptor beta chains below come from one sample, sequenced in a study of T cell repertoires in cytomegalovirus infection. One entry per CDR3 protein, called by TCRdb with MiXCR from the reads. The sample lists a few hundred thousand distinct CDR3 sequences, 40% to 50% occurring once. Their antigens remain unidentified. Sequencing was performed on cultured PBMCs, taken from culture after CMV antigen stimulation. The receptors shown here come from a human donor in good health (CMV status not recorded). Some clones in this sample may be carry-over from other donors' samples.

This clonotype was seen at least ten times. The chain has TRBV7-2 and TRBJ2-1, with 7 bases that match TRBD2. Trimming at V came to 1 base and at J to 4 bases, leaving 7 bases not matched to a gene. The germline V gene encodes CDR1 SGHTA and CDR2 FQGNSA. This CDR3 is built from 16 residues. CDR3 coding DNA: TGTGCCAGCAGCTTAGTTTTGGTAGCGGGTTACAATGAGCAGTTCTTC. It specifies CASSLVLVAGYNEQFF.

This clonotype was detected a few times. V gene TRBV12-3 or TRBV12-4 combines with J gene TRBJ2-1, with D possibly being TRBD2 (5 bases). Trimming removed 7 bases from V and 4 bases from J, with 11 bases in between. This CDR3 region has 13 residues. The CDR3 DNA reads as TGTGCCAGCACCCCGGACTCTTACAATGAGCAGTTCTTC. Encoded protein: CASTPDSYNEQFF.

This clonotype was detected only a few times. The chain uses TRBV6-5 and TRBJ2-2; 10 bases agree with TRBD2. After removal of 5 bases from V and 3 bases from J, the junction contained 6 bases not matched to a gene. The CDR3 contains 16 residues. Looked up from germline, CDR1 is MNHEY and CDR2 is SVGAGI. CDR3 sequence reads: CASSPASGGYTGELFF. In DNA form, the CDR3 reads TGTGCCAGCAGTCCGGCTAGCGGGGGCTACACCGGGGAGCTGTTTTTT.

The genes are TRBV28 and TRBJ1-5; D not resolved. The CDR3 spans 15 residues. The V gene's germline CDR1 is MDHEN and CDR2 SYDVKM. The germline V and J ends were trimmed by 4 bases and 3 bases, with 13 bases remaining between them. The CDR3 DNA reads as TGTGCCAGCAGTTCGCGACGGAGGAACAATCAGCCCCAGCATTTT. Protein sequence: CASSSRRRNNQPQHF.

This clonotype has at least ten counts. This rearrangement joins TRBV7-2 to TRBJ2-7, with D unresolved. This CDR3 region has 14 residues. Germline loops: CDR1 SGHTA, CDR2 FQGNSA. Trimming took off 1 base at V and 0 bases at J, with 7 bases between the two ends. The CDR3 region is CASSLVPSSYEQYF. As DNA, the CDR3 is TGTGCCAGCAGCTTAGTCCCATCCTCCTACGAGCAGTACTTC.

This clonotype showed up just a few times. The rearrangement joins TRBV27 to TRBJ2-3; 10 bases are a match to TRBD2. CDR1 MNHEY and CDR2 SMNVEV come from the germline V gene (reference sequence). Trimming cost V 3 bases and J 5 bases; bases outside gene matches: 14. This CDR3 has 18 amino acids. CDR3 residues: CASSFLIAGGLREDTQYF. Written as DNA, the CDR3 is TGTGCCAGCAGTTTCCTGATAGCGGGAGGACTTAGAGAAGATACGCAGTATTTT.

The chain has TRBV12-3 or TRBV12-4 and TRBJ1-6, with D tentatively TRBD1 (5 bases). V dropped 5 bases and J dropped 5 bases, with 19 bases sitting between them. The CDR3 sequence is 17 residues long. Here the CDR3 reads CASSPYRWGADNSPLHF. The CDR3 coding sequence is TGTGCCAGCAGTCCGTATCGTTGGGGCGCCGATAATTCACCCCTCCACTTT.

This clonotype was counted between two and nine times. The chain uses TRBV7-6 and TRBJ2-2, with D hard to call. V lost 5 bases and J 5 bases, leaving 9 bases between the germline ends. Per germline, CDR1 SGHVS and CDR2 FNYEAQ. This CDR3 has 13 amino acids. The CDR3: CASSHRGTGELFF. The CDR3 nucleotides read TGTGCCAGCAGCCACAGAGGAACCGGGGAGCTGTTTTTT.

A few counts support this clonotype. The chain employs TRBV7-2 and TRBJ2-4; 9 bases line up with TRBD1. Germline CDR1 SGHTA, CDR2 FQGNSA. V shed 0 bases and J 9 bases; nucleotides not matched to a gene: 6. The CDR3 loop spans 15 amino acids. CDR3 residues: CASSLAELTGGIQYF. CDR3 in DNA: TGTGCCAGCAGCTTAGCGGAACTGACAGGGGGCATTCAGTACTTC.

The chain is built from TRBV18 and TRBJ2-4; no definite D call. With 3 bases removed from V and 5 bases from J, the gap between germline ends came to 14 bases. The CDR3 runs 15 residues. From germline, CDR1 is KGHSH and CDR2 LQKENI. This CDR3 is CASSPRALDQNIQYF. The DNA for the CDR3 is TGTGCCAGCTCACCTAGGGCCCTCGACCAAAACATTCAGTACTTC.

This clonotype was detected only a few times. This sequence joins TRBV7-2 and TRBJ2-3; D ambiguous. The V end lost 5 bases, the J end lost 5 bases, and 11 bases lay between the germline ends. The germline gives CDR1 SGHTA, CDR2 FQGNSA. The CDR3 consists of 13 residues. CDR3 region: CASSTHLGDTQYF. CDR3 nucleotide sequence: TGTGCCAGCAGCACGCATTTAGGAGATACGCAGTATTTT.

The gene calls are TRBV20-1 and TRBJ2-1; D gene ambiguous. The CDR3 is 13 amino acids. Between the trimmed V and J ends, which lost 7 bases and 1 base, there was a span of 11 bases. The V gene's germline CDR1 is DFQATT and CDR2 SNEGSKA (reference sequence). The CDR3 nucleotides are TGCAGTGGGAGCGACTCATCCTACAATGAGCAGTTCTTC. It is translated as CSGSDSSYNEQFF.

In the case of this clonotype: At one boundary the junction diverges from the germline segment, which might be a read error. This sequence joins TRBV7-2 and TRBJ2-1; D perhaps matches TRBD2 (7 bases). The germline V gene has CDR1 SGHTA and CDR2 FQGNSA. CDR3 size: 12 residues. The CDR3 sequence is CDSSLTGRGGFF. CDR3 bases: TGTGACAGCAGCCTAACAGGGAGGGGGGGGTTCTTC.

This rearrangement joins TRBV6-6 to TRBJ2-7; D not certain. Germline values: CDR1 MNHNY, CDR2 SVGAGI (reference sequence). This CDR3 region has 15 residues. V was cut by 5 bases and J by 2 bases, with 16 bases left in between. CDR3 DNA: TGTGCCAGCAGTGATCTATTTCTAACCCCCTACGAGCAGTACTTC. Its protein product is CASSDLFLTPYEQYF.

The chain recombines TRBV29-1 with TRBJ2-5; perhaps TRBD2 as D (5 bases). CDR1 is SQVTM and CDR2 is ANQGSEA in the germline V gene. CDR3 length equals 14 residues. Trimming removed 2 bases at V and 4 bases at J, with 14 bases between. CDR3 coding DNA: TGCAGCGTTGAATGGAGGATTGTTGGAGAGACCCAGTACTTC. This translates into CSVEWRIVGETQYF.

This clonotype was recorded once. V gene TRBV28 combines with J gene TRBJ2-2, with 8 bases fitting TRBD2. Germline CDR1 MDHEN, CDR2 SYDVKM. The CDR3 sequence is 17 residues long. J was trimmed by 4 bases and V by 3 bases; bases with no gene match: 10. The CDR3 reads CASSFPTSGNVTGELFF. In DNA form, the CDR3 reads TGTGCCAGCAGTTTTCCAACTAGCGGAAATGTCACCGGGGAGCTGTTTTTT. Full variable domain (rest looked up from reference TRBV28 and TRBJ2-2): DVKVTQSSRYLVKRTGEKVFLECVQDMDHENMFWYRQDPGLGLRLIYFSYDVKMKEKGDIPEGYSVSREKKERFSLILESASTNQTSMYLCASSFPTSGNVTGELFFGEGSRLTVL.

The rearrangement joins TRBV18 to TRBJ2-5; TRBD2 matches at 8 bases. The CDR3 has 16 amino acids. The trim removed 2 bases at V and 0 bases at J, leaving 5 bases unmatched. Germline values: CDR1 KGHSH, CDR2 LQKENI. The CDR3 protein is CASSPSSGGHQETQYF. The CDR3 DNA sequence: TGTGCCAGCTCACCAAGCAGCGGGGGACACCAAGAGACCCAGTACTTC.

The V call is TRBV6-6, the J call TRBJ1-1; the D is unclear. The CDR3 extends over 12 amino acids. V was shortened by 7 bases and J by 4 bases, with 10 bases between the two germline ends. The germline gives CDR1 MNHNY, CDR2 SVGAGI (reference sequence). The CDR3 DNA follows: TGTGCCAGCACCTGGGGTGTCACTGAAGCTTTCTTT. It encodes CASTWGVTEAFF.

The chain carries TRBV4-2 and TRBJ1-4; D is unclear. The CDR3 loop spans 15 amino acids. The V end was cut by 0 bases, the J end by 0 bases, with 5 bases between. Looked up from germline, CDR1 is LGHNA and CDR2 is YNFKEQ. The CDR3 protein is CASSQDLATNEKLFF. DNA for the CDR3: TGTGCCAGCAGCCAAGACCTGGCAACTAATGAAAAACTGTTTTTT.

This clonotype was observed many times. This chain joins TRBV6-1 and TRBJ2-3; 8 bases match TRBD2. V gave up 6 bases and J gave up 0 bases; unmatched junction bases: 14. Germline CDR1 MNHNS, CDR2 SASEGT. The CDR3 spans 18 residues. CDR3 residues: CASSEDPRLASSTDTQYF. Here the CDR3 DNA reads TGTGCCAGCAGCGAGGACCCCAGACTAGCGAGTAGCACAGATACGCAGTATTTT.

This clonotype was detected only a few times. The chain combines TRBV28 with TRBJ1-2; 9 positions agree with TRBD1. Germline lookup yields CDR1 MDHEN and CDR2 SYDVKM. This CDR3 comprises 14 residues. With 2 bases clipped from V and 5 bases from J, the junction kept 3 bases outside the gene matches. CDR3 region: CASSLTGTGYGYTF. The CDR3, as DNA: TGTGCCAGCAGTTTAACCGGGACAGGGTATGGCTACACCTTC.

This clonotype has just a few counts. The rearrangement uses TRBV5-1 and TRBJ2-7; 7 bases line up with TRBD2. The CDR3 has 14 residues. V gave up 0 bases and J gave up 6 bases; unmatched junction bases: 6. Germline CDR1 and CDR2: SGHRS and YFSETQ. In DNA form, the CDR3 reads TGCGCCAGCAGCTTGGAGCGGGGAGGGAGCGAGCAGTACTTC. It encodes CASSLERGGSEQYF.

This clonotype was counted once. The rearrangement links TRBV7-6 to TRBJ2-7; possible D gene TRBD2, 6 bases. Germline values: CDR1 SGHVS, CDR2 FNYEAQ. Trimming shortened V by 8 bases and J by 0 bases, and 11 bases separated the two germline ends. This CDR3 comprises 13 residues. The DNA for the CDR3 is TGTGCCAGCCGGAGGGACGCCTCCTACGAGCAGTACTTC. It encodes CASRRDASYEQYF.

The gene calls are TRBV12-3 or TRBV12-4 and TRBJ1-1; weak D call: TRBD1 (6 bases). The V end lost 2 bases, the J end lost 4 bases, and 11 bases lay between the germline ends. The CDR3 is 14 residues long. This CDR3 reads CASSLMGGSTEAFF. CDR3 DNA sequence: TGTGCCAGCAGTTTAATGGGGGGCTCCACTGAAGCTTTCTTT.

The J gene is TRBJ2-3, the V gene TRBV2; a possible D gene is TRBD2 (6 bases). The length of the CDR3 is 12 residues. Trimming took off 10 bases at V and 3 bases at J, with 11 bases between the two ends. Germline values: CDR1 SNHLY, CDR2 FYNNEI. CDR3 DNA: TGTGCCAACCGGGACTTGACAGATACGCAGTATTTT. Residues: CANRDLTDTQYF.